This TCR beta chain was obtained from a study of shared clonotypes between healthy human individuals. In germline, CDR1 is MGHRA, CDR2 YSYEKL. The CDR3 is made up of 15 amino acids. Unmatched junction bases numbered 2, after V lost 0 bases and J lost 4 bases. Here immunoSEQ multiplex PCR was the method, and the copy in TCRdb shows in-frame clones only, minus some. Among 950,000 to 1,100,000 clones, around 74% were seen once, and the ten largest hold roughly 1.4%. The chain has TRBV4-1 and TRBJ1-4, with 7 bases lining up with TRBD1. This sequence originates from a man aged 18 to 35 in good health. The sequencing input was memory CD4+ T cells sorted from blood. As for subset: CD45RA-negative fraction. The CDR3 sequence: CASSQEGTVNEKLFF. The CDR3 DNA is TGCGCCAGCAGCCAAGAAGGGACAGTTAATGAAAAACTGTTTTTT.